Listed below are T cell receptor beta chains from one sample, sequenced in a study of technical replicates of blood from a few donors. TCRdb's copy holds only in-frame clones and misses some; the assay was immunoSEQ multiplex PCR. Altogether around 76,000 clones are present, 95% to 98% being singletons, with the ten largest covering around 0.22%. The specimen sequenced was T cells isolated from PBMCs. These receptors were collected from a human donor in good health. The CDR3 runs from the conserved cysteine through the conserved F or W. The D gene is left open where the match is weak. Expanded clones get a size class; other rows say once, few or many, or leave the size out.

TRBV5-4	.	.	14	TRBJ1-4	CASSFRSENEKLFF	TGTGCCAGCAGCTTTCGGTCGGAGAATGAAAAACTGTTTTTT
TRBV9	.	.	15	TRBJ1-2	CASSVDGGVHYGYTF	TGTGCCAGCAGCGTAGATGGAGGGGTACACTATGGCTACACCTTC
TRBV4-1	.	.	14	TRBJ2-7	CASSPPGKSYEQYF	TGCGCCAGCAGCCCCCCCGGGAAAAGCTACGAGCAGTACTTC
TRBV27	TRBD1	.	14	TRBJ2-7	CASSLDRGLDEQYF	TGTGCCAGCAGTTTAGACAGGGGGCTGGACGAGCAGTACTTC
TRBV13	.	.	13	TRBJ2-7	CASSLPGAYEQYF	TGTGCCAGCAGCTTACCAGGGGCCTACGAGCAGTACTTC
TRBV27	TRBD1	.	15	TRBJ2-2	CASSQRTGYTGELFF	TGTGCCAGCAGTCAGAGGACAGGGTACACCGGGGAGCTGTTTTTT
TRBV28	.	once	13	TRBJ1-5	CASSLTGTQPQHF	TGTGCCAGCAGTTTAACAGGAACTCAGCCCCAGCATTTT
TRBV6-6	.	once	13	TRBJ2-7	CASSRGQSYEQYF	TGTGCCAGCAGCCGAGGACAGTCCTACGAGCAGTACTTC
TRBV12-5	.	.	14	TRBJ2-5	CASGWGPGKETQYF	TGTGCTAGTGGCTGGGGGCCAGGGAAGGAGACCCAGTACTTC
TRBV13	.	.	16	TRBJ1-2	CASSSTQGANNYGYTF	TGTGCCAGCAGCTCCACACAGGGAGCAAATAACTATGGCTACACCTTC
TRBV6-1	.	.	12	TRBJ2-7	CASRGYTYEQYF	TGTGCCAGCAGGGGCTATACCTACGAGCAGTACTTC
TRBV9	TRBD1	.	15	TRBJ2-5	CASSGGTGGSETQYF	TGTGCCAGCAGCGGCGGGACAGGGGGATCGGAGACCCAGTACTTC
TRBV11-3	TRBD1	.	13	TRBJ2-7	CASSFGTDYEQYF	TGTGCCAGCAGCTTCGGGACAGACTACGAGCAGTACTTC
TRBV29-1	TRBD2	.	14	TRBJ2-5	CSASLAGVGETQYF	TGCAGCGCTTCACTAGCGGGAGTTGGCGAGACCCAGTACTTC
TRBV5-4	TRBD2	.	14	TRBJ2-7	CASSPGLAGEVFVF	TGTGCCAGCAGCCCGGGACTAGCGGGAGAGGTCTTTGTCTTC
TRBV6-6	TRBD2	.	15	TRBJ2-1	CASVASGSGYNEQFF	TGTGCCAGCGTAGCGAGCGGGAGTGGTTACAATGAGCAGTTCTTC
TRBV5-1	TRBD2	.	19	TRBJ2-1	CASSLEGPGLAGAYNEQFF	TGCGCCAGCAGCTTGGAGGGCCCGGGACTAGCGGGGGCCTACAATGAGCAGTTCTTC